The source of this T cell receptor (beta chain) is a study of control samples from healthy donors and cancer patients. The repertoire was sequenced with immunoSEQ multiplex PCR; TCRdb's copy has only in-frame clones and lacks some. In the table there are around 120,000 clones, around 87% of which are singletons. The CDR3 sequence is 14 residues long. Trimming pared 3 bases from V and 5 bases from J, leaving 13 bases between. The germline V gene has CDR1 SGHAT and CDR2 FQNNGV. Sequencing was carried out using blood. The sequence was collected from a man in his 60s in good health. This chain uses TRBV11-2 with TRBJ1-2; D remains ambiguous. The CDR3 DNA sequence: TGTGCCAGCAGCTTGGCTCCGGACCCGTATGGCTACACCTTC. It specifies CASSLAPDPYGYTF.